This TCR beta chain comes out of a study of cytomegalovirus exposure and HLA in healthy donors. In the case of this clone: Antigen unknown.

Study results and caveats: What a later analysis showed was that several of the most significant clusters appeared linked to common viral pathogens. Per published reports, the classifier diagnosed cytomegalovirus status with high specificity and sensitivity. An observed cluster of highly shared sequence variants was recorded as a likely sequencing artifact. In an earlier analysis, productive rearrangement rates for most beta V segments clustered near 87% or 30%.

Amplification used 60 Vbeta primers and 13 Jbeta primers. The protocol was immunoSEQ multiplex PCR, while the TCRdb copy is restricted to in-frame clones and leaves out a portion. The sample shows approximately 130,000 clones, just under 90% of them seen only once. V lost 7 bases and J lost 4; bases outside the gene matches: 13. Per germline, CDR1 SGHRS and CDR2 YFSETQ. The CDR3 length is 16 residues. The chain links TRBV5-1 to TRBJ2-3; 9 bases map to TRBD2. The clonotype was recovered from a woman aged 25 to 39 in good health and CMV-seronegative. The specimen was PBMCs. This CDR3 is CASSPPASGAADTQYF. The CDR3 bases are TGCGCCAGCTCTCCCCCGGCTAGCGGGGCTGCAGATACGCAGTATTTT.